This T cell receptor (beta chain) is from a study of T and B cells in COVID-19 patients. About the research overall: Blood was sampled from COVID-19 patients who were either actively infected or recovered. Recovered patients mostly had mild to moderate COVID-19 managed as outpatients. Study results and limitations: Clonality of TRB repertoires was high in active COVID-19; recovery brought above-healthy diversity and richness.

TRB rearrangements were amplified by multiplex PCR with BIOMED2 TRB-A/B primers. TCRdb used MiXCR to reprocess the multiplex PCR reads, holding one entry per CDR3 protein. The table has under 6,500 distinct CDR3 sequences, less than 35% seen once; the top ten hold approximately 5.4%. Each TRB amplification used roughly 250-550 ng of genomic DNA from blood. The CDR3 covers 13 residues. The germline V and J ends were trimmed by 0 bases and 5 bases, with 8 bases remaining between them. CDR1 SGHNT and CDR2 YYREEE come from the germline V gene (reference sequence). This clonotype is deemed medium-sized (0.01 to 0.1%). Its antigen is currently unknown.

The V call is TRBV5-4, the J call TRBJ2-5, with a weak D call TRBD1 (6 bases). The TCR comes from a human donor with active COVID-19. Material for sequencing was blood. The CDR3 is CASSLVQGETQYF. CDR3 DNA sequence: TGTGCCAGCAGCTTGGTACAGGGCGAGACCCAGTACTTC.